Each of the 14 T cell receptor beta chains below was sequenced from the same sample in a study of tumor-infiltrating lymphocytes in primary liver carcinoma. Production of TCR beta cDNA used approximately 0.45 ug total RNA together with a constant-region primer. Investigators got TCR beta libraries out of three nested multiplex PCR rounds, done with slightly modified ARM-PCR. In the first two PCR rounds, TRBV1-TRBV30 forward primers were paired with a C-beta reverse primer, and each round lasted approximately 9 cycles. TCRdb called the multiplex PCR reads again in MiXCR, with one record for every CDR3 protein. The sample carries more than 95,000 distinct CDR3 sequences, approximately 82% recorded once. Co-extraction of both nucleic acids (RNA and DNA) used about 20-33 mg of unsorted bulk tissue. Sequenced input: liver tumor tissue from sampling region 3. Subset: tumor region T3, left-lateral pole. The receptors come from a man in his forties with primary liver carcinoma and hepatitis B virus infection.

Of note for this clonotype: No conserved phenylalanine or tryptophan is present at the end of the CDR3, so a read error is the likely explanation. The chain combines TRBV7-9 with TRBJ1-5; the D is unclear. Germline CDR1 reads SEHNR; CDR2 reads FQNEAQ (reference sequence). The CDR3 runs 12 residues. The CDR3 region is CARSLADAPQHY. The CDR3 nucleotides read TGTGCCAGAAGCTTAGCGGATGCGCCCCAGCATTAT.

This chain connects TRBV2 to TRBJ1-6; D gene ambiguous. The CDR3 length is 15 residues. CDR1 is SNHLY, CDR2 FYNNEI, per germline. Trimming left V 6 bases short and J 5 bases short, with 14 bases between. As DNA, the CDR3 is TGTGCCAGCAGGACTCTCAGGAGGAATAATTCACCCCTCCACTTT. Translated: CASRTLRRNNSPLHF. Full variable domain (missing parts from reference TRBV2 and TRBJ1-6): EPEVTQTPSHQVTQMGQEVILRCVPISNHLYFYWYRQILGQKVEFLVSFYNNEISEKSEIFDDQFSVERPDGSNFTLKIRSTKLEDSAMYFCASRTLRRNNSPLHFGNGTRLTVT.

Points on this clonotype: Relative to the germline gene, one junction end is altered; a read error may explain this. V usage is TRBV6-1 and J usage is TRBJ2-5; D possibly matches TRBD1 or TRBD2 (6 bases each). The CDR3 is 13 amino acids. CDR1 is MNHNS and CDR2 is SASEGT in the germline V gene. The CDR3 spells CASSYPGAEIQYF. CDR3 DNA sequence: TGCGCCAGCAGTTACCCGGGGGCGGAGATCCAGTACTTC.

The chain employs TRBV14 and TRBJ1-2; weak D call: TRBD1 (6 bases). The germline gives CDR1 SGHDN, CDR2 FVKESK. The V end lost 8 bases, the J end lost 0 bases, and 13 bases lay between the germline ends. This CDR3 comprises 14 residues. This CDR3 is CASYTDRSNYGYTF. CDR3 bases: TGTGCCAGCTACACCGACAGGTCTAACTATGGCTACACCTTC.

About this clonotype itself: At one boundary the junction diverges from the germline segment, which might be a read error. J is TRBJ2-5 and V is TRBV10-3; TRBD2 might be the D (6 bases). The CDR3 is made up of 15 amino acids. Germline CDR1 ENHRY, CDR2 SYGVKD. CDR3 in DNA: TGTGCCATCAGAGACCGGGAGAAGGGGATGGAGATCCAATATTTC. This sequence encodes CAIRDREKGMEIQYF.

Worth noting for this clonotype: Germline is not matched at one junction end, which may reflect a read error. The chain carries TRBV11-2 and TRBJ2-6; a weak D match, TRBD1 (5 bases). CDR3 length: 18 amino acids. The germline V gene has CDR1 SGHAT and CDR2 FQNNGV. CDR3 protein: CASSSWVPNLSGASVLTF. CDR3 sequence (DNA): TGTGCCAGCAGCAGCTGGGTACCAAATCTCTCTGGGGCCAGCGTCCTGACCTTC.

Notes on this clonotype: The conserved phenylalanine or tryptophan is not found at the CDR3 terminus, so this likely reflects a read error. V usage is TRBV6-1 and J usage is TRBJ1-1, with unresolved D. Germline CDR1 MNHNS, CDR2 SASEGT. The CDR3 spans 12 residues. DNA of the CDR3: TGTGCTAGTAGTGAAACAACGGTTGAAGCTTTCATT. Translated: CASSETTVEAFI.

On this clonotype itself: Germline is not matched at one junction end, which may reflect a read error. This chain connects TRBV4-3 to TRBJ2-3, with TRBD1 matching 8 bases. Germline loops: CDR1 LGHNA, CDR2 YSLEER. The CDR3 has 15 residues. This chain's CDR3 is CASSLRQGRTDTQYF. DNA of the CDR3: TGCGCCAGCAGCCTCCGACAGGGGAGGACAGATACGCAATATTTT.

The chain employs TRBV29-1 and TRBJ2-3; D may match TRBD1 or TRBD2 (5 bases each). With 7 bases removed from V and 5 bases from J, the gap between germline ends came to 16 bases. This CDR3 has 13 residues. From germline, CDR1 is SQVTM and CDR2 ANQGSEA. The CDR3 loop is CSAFGAGIDTQYF. DNA of the CDR3: TGCAGCGCTTTTGGGGCGGGCATAGATACGCAGTATTTT.

Notes on this clonotype: A read error may be the cause here, since a much bigger clone is one base away. J is TRBJ2-7 and V is TRBV7-2; perhaps TRBD2 as D (5 bases). The germline gives CDR1 SGHTA, CDR2 FQGNSA. This CDR3 comprises 13 residues. The V gene lost 5 bases and the J gene lost 10 bases, with 18 bases spanning the gap. CDR3 DNA: TGTGCCAGCAGCGTGACGACTACCGGGAACCAGTACTTC. It yields the protein CASSVTTTGNQYF.

The chain carries TRBV28 and TRBJ2-4; D remains ambiguous. Deletions cut 10 bases from V and 6 bases from J, with 22 bases between. Germline V lookup: CDR1 MDHEN, CDR2 SYDVKM. CDR3 length: 15 residues. The chain's CDR3 is CATSPPGLVTNIQYF. The CDR3 DNA sequence: TGTGCCACCAGCCCTCCCGGGTTGGTCACAAACATTCAGTACTTC.

The table lists this clonotype with a count of one. Germline is not matched at one junction end, which may reflect a read error. J is TRBJ2-2 and V is TRBV6-2 or TRBV6-3, with 8 nucleotides matching TRBD1. Germline CDR1 MNHEY, CDR2 SVGEGT. There are 18 residues in the CDR3. The CDR3 region has the DNA TGTGCCAGCTGTTACTCCCGGTTTAGGACAGGGACGGCCGGGGAGCTGTTTTTT. It yields the protein CASCYSRFRTGTAGELFF.

Of note for this clonotype: The junction departs from the called germline gene at one end, perhaps through a read error. The rearrangement joins TRBV29-1 to TRBJ1-1; no firm D call. The CDR3 has 14 residues. Germline values: CDR1 SQVTM, CDR2 ANQGSEA. The CDR3 DNA is TGCAGCGTTGAAGATGGGAGGGCTAACACTGAAGTTTTCTTT. Residues: CSVEDGRANTEVFF. The variable domain in full, with the rest retrieved from reference TRBV29-1 and TRBJ1-1, is SAVISQKPSRDICQRGTSLTIQCQVDSQVTMMFWYRQQPGQSLTLIATANQGSEATYESGFVIDKFPISRPNLTFSTLTVSNMSPEDSSIYLCSVEDGRANTEVFFGQGTRLTVV.

By share, this clonotype counts as medium-sized. The V gene is TRBV11-1, the J gene TRBJ2-7; TRBD2 matches 12 bases. Germline loops: CDR1 SGHAT, CDR2 FQDESV (reference sequence). The CDR3 totals 15 residues. V gave up 5 bases and J gave up 7 bases; unmatched junction bases: 9. The CDR3 loop is CASSERLAGVGEQYF. CDR3 DNA sequence: TGTGCCAGCAGCGAACGACTAGCGGGAGTAGGGGAGCAGTACTTC.